These T cell receptor beta chains were read from a single sample in a study of T cell responses to AZD1222 COVID-19 vaccine. The method was immunoSEQ multiplex PCR; TCRdb's version includes in-frame clones alone and lacks a portion of them. The data contain tens of thousands of clones, around 80% of them singletons. The sequences come from peripheral blood, collected 28 days after the second AZD1222 dose. The source of these receptors is an adult who received the AZD1222 COVID-19 vaccine. The conserved cysteine and the conserved F or W are not part of the CDR3 here. The order of the fields is CDR3 length, V gene, CDR3 protein.

>17|TRBV11-3
ASSLDLINSDRNTGELF
>13|TRBV28
ASITSVDGGPPLH
>14|TRBV10-3
AISDRTSRSSYEQY
>13|TRBV3-1/TRBV3-2
ASSQGLAGDNEQF
>12|TRBV27
ASSNRQTGYEQY
>13|TRBV5-1
ASSPRPGGGEKLF
>13|TRBV6-6
ASSYPERAAIEAF
>12|TRBV3-1/TRBV3-2
ASSLTGGMNTQY
>12|TRBV28
ASSVKTRRGGYT
>11|TRBV7-2
ASSLERDEKLF
>11|TRBV2
ASSGSGKTEAF
>13|TRBV13
ASSPVGALNTEAF
>11|TRBV29-1
SVEEGARPEAF
>14|TRBV7-2
ASSIAGGGGNQPQH
>14|TRBV6-5
ASSYKYGTGVQPQH
>15|TRBV5-1
ASSHGTSGRMVDEQF
>13|TRBV28
ASSFRTGGIYEQF
>13|TRBV28
ASSLRSGSPRAQH
>12|TRBV11-3
ASSFSGTYNEQF
>12|TRBV7-9
ASSFQGTGDTQY
>13|TRBV9
ASSLTDDMNTEAF
>15|TRBV10-2
ASSEATTSEAYNEQF
>14|TRBV7-8
ASSILDGDSGNTIY